This TCR beta chain appears in the sequencing data of a study of blood T cell repertoires in COVID-19. The wider study: Material from acute and convalescent COVID-19 was sourced from the United States, Italy and Spain.

V shed 5 bases, J shed 1 base, and the junction held 8 bases outside the gene matches. The CDR3 sequence is 17 residues long. CDR1 MDHEN and CDR2 SYDVKM come from the germline V gene. Seattle researchers signed up patients amid active infection and tracked them longitudinally. In the study's own analysis: By means of reference gene primer amplification, nucleated cell counts were estimated. Sequencing used immunoSEQ multiplex PCR; TCRdb keeps in-frame clones, though not all of them. V, J and clone size were drawn from that table, and D and trimming were deduced from the DNA. The table lists 150,000 to 200,000 clones, roughly 89% of them singletons.

This TCR was sampled from a woman aged 70 to 79 with COVID-19, enrolled during active disease. The chain recombines TRBV28 with TRBJ1-4; 9 nucleotides line up with TRBD1. Sequencing input: peripheral blood. The CDR3 here is CASSEWGQGGTNEKLFF. In DNA form, the CDR3 reads TGTGCCAGCAGTGAGTGGGGACAGGGAGGAACTAATGAAAAACTGTTTTTT.